This T cell receptor (beta chain) is from a study of OX40 agonist ivuxolimab in advanced cancers. The wider study: Hepatocellular carcinoma, melanoma, renal cell or head and neck cancer affected the dose-escalation patients. Broader study findings: Patients with a partial response at 0.1-3.0 mg/kg had among the lowest clonal expansion.

This clone was picked up one time. What it binds is unknown. Germline-derived CDR1 and CDR2 are KGHSH and LQKENI. Trimming shortened V by 3 bases and J by 1 base, and 6 bases separated the two germline ends. This CDR3 has 13 residues. The protocol was immunoSEQ multiplex PCR, while the TCRdb copy is restricted to in-frame clones and leaves out a portion. Seen here are about 63,000 clones, about 88% observed once, and the top ten hold about 0.76%. Blood sampling was done at baseline, cycle 4 day 1, and cycle 7 day 1. Material: CD4+ or CD8+ T cells sorted from blood, obtained in a trial of the OX40 agonist ivuxolimab. The rearrangement links TRBV18 to TRBJ2-5; no clear D. This TCR was recovered from an adult with an advanced solid tumor such as melanoma, head and neck, liver or kidney cancer. Here the CDR3 DNA reads TGTGCCAGCTCACCCCACAGCCAAGAGACCCAGTACTTC. This codes for CASSPHSQETQYF.